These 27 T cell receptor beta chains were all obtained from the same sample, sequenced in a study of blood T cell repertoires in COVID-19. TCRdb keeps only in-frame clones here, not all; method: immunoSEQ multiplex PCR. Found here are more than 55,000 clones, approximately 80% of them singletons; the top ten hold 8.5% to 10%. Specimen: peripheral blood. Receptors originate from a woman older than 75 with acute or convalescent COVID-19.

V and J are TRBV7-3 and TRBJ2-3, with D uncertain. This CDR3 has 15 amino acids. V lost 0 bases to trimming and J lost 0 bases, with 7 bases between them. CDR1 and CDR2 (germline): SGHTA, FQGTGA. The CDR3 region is CASSLTGSSTDTQYF. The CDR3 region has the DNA TGTGCCAGCAGCTTAACCGGGTCTAGCACAGATACGCAGTATTTT.

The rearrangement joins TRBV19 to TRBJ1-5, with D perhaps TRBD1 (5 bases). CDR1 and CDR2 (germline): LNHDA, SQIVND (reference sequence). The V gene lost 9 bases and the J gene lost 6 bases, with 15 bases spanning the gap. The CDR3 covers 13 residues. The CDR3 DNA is TGTGCCAGCTCGGGCCAGGGAGGTCAGCCCCAGCATTTT. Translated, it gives CASSGQGGQPQHF.

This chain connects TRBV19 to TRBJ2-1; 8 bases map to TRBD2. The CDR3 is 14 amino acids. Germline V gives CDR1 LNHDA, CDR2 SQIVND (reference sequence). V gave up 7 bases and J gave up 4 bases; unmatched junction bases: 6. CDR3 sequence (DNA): TGTGCCAGTACCCCGACGGGGGGGTACAATGAGCAGTTCTTC. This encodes CASTPTGGYNEQFF.

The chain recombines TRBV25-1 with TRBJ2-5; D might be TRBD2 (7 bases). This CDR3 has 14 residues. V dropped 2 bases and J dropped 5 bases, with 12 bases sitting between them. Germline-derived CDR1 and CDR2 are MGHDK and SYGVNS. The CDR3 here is CASSEAGARETQYF. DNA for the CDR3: TGTGCCAGCAGTGAAGCGGGGGCCAGGGAGACCCAGTACTTC.

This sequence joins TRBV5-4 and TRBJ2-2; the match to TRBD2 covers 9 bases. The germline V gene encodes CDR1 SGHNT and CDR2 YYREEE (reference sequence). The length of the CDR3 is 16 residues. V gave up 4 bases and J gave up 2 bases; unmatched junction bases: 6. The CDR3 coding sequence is TGTGCCAGCAGCCCTGGGACTAGCCGAAACACCGGGGAGCTGTTTTTT. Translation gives CASSPGTSRNTGELFF.

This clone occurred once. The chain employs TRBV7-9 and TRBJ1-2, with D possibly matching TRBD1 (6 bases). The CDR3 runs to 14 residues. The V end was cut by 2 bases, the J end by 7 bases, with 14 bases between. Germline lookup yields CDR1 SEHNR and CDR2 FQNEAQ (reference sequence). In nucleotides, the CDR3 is TGTGCCAGCAGCTTATTCGGGGGGGCAGGTGGCTACACCTTC. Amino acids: CASSLFGGAGGYTF.

CDR3 sequence (DNA): TGTGCCATCAGTGAGTCTCGGGGGGGGGCCCTAAGTGAGCAGTTCTTC. It is translated as CAISESRGGALSEQFF. The chain is built from TRBV10-3 and TRBJ2-1; the match to TRBD2 covers 8 bases. The V and J ends lost 0 bases and 9 bases, in that order; junction bases with no gene match: 10. The germline CDR1 and CDR2 sequences are ENHRY and SYGVKD. CDR3 length equals 16 residues.

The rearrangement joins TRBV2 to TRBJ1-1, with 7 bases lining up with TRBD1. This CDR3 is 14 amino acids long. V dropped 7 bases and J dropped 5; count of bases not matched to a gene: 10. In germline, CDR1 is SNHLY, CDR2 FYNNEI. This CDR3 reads CASKIGGGGTEAFF. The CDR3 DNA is TGTGCCAGCAAAATAGGGGGCGGTGGGACTGAAGCTTTCTTT.

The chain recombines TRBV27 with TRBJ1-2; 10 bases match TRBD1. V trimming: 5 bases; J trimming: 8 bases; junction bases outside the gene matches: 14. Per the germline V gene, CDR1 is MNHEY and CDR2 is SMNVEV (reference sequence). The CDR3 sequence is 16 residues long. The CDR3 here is CASSDLTPGQGSGYTF. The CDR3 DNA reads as TGTGCCAGCAGTGACCTCACACCGGGACAGGGGAGCGGCTACACCTTC.

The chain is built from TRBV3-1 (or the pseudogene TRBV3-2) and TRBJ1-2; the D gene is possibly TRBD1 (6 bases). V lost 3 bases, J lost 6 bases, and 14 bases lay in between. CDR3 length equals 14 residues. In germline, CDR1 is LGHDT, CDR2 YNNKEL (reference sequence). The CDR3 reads CASSHSTGDNGYTF. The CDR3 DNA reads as TGTGCCAGCAGCCATTCGACAGGAGACAATGGCTACACCTTC.

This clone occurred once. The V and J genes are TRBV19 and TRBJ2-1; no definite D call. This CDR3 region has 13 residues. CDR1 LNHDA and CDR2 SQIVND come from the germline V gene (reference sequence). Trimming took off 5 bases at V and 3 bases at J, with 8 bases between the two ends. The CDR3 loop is CASSAENYNEQFF. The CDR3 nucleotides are TGTGCCAGTAGTGCGGAGAACTACAATGAGCAGTTCTTC.

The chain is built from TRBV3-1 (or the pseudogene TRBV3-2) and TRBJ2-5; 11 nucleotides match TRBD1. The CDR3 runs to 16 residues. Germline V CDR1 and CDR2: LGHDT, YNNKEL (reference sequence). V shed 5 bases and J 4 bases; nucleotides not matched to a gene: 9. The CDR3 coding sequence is TGTGCCAGCAGCTTATGGACAGGGGGCATTACAGAGACCCAGTACTTC. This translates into CASSLWTGGITETQYF.

The DNA of the CDR3 is TGTGCCAGCAGTGAACGACTAGCGGGGGGGCACTACAATGAGCAGTTCTTC. It is translated as CASSERLAGGHYNEQFF. V and J are TRBV2 and TRBJ2-1; TRBD2 agrees at 14 bases. CDR1 SNHLY and CDR2 FYNNEI come from the germline V gene. This CDR3 contains 17 residues. V lost 2 bases, J lost 3 bases, and 3 bases stayed unmatched.

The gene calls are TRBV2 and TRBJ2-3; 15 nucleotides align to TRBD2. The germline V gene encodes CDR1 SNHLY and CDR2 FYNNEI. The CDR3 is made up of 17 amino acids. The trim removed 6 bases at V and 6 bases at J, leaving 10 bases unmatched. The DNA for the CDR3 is TGTGCCAGCAGCCAAGCCGGGACTAGCGGGGGGCTTGATACGCAGTATTTT. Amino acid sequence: CASSQAGTSGGLDTQYF.

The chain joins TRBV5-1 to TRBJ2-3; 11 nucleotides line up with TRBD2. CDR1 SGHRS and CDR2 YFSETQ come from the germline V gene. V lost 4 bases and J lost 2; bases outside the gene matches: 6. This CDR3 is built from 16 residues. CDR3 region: CASSQGLAASTDTQYF. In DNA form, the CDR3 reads TGCGCCAGCAGCCAGGGACTAGCGGCATCCACAGATACGCAGTATTTT.

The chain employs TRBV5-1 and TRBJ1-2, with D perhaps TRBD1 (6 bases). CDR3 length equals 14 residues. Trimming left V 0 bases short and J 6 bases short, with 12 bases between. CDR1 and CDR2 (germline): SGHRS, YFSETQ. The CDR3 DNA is TGCGCCAGCAGCTTGGGGGACATAATTAATGGCTACACCTTC. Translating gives CASSLGDIINGYTF.

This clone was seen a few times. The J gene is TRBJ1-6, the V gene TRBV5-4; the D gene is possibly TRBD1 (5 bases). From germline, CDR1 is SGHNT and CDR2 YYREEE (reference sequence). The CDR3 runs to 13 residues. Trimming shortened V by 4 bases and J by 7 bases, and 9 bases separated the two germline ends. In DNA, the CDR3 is TGTGCCAGCAGCGGGGGAGGGAATTCACCCCTCCACTTT. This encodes CASSGGGNSPLHF.

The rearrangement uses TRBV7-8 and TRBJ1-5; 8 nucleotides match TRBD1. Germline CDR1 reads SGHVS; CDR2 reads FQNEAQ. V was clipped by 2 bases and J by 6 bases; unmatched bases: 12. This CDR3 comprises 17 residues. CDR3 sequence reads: CASSLTLGQGAIQPQHF. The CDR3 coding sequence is TGTGCCAGCAGCTTAACCCTCGGGCAGGGGGCTATTCAGCCCCAGCATTTT.

The CDR3, as DNA: TGTGCCAGCAGCTTAAGGGGGGACAGGGGAGATTCACCCCTCCACTTT. The encoded protein is CASSLRGDRGDSPLHF. The chain has TRBV7-3 and TRBJ1-6; 10 nucleotides match TRBD1. V was pared by 1 base and J by 8 bases, with 5 bases of the junction left unmatched. This CDR3 spans 16 amino acids. Germline values: CDR1 SGHTA, CDR2 FQGTGA.

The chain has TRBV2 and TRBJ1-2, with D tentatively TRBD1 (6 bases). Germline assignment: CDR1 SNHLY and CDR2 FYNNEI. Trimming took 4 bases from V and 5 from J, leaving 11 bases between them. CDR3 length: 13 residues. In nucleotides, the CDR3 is TGTGCCAGCAGTGTTCAGGGGAAGTATGGCTACACCTTC. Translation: CASSVQGKYGYTF.

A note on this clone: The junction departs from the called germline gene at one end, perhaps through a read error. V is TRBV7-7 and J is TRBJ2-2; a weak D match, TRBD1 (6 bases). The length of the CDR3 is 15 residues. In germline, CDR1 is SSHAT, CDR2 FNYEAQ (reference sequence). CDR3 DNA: TGTGCTAGCAGCTTTACGGCAGGGGATACCGGGGAGCTGTTTTTT. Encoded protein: CASSFTAGDTGELFF.

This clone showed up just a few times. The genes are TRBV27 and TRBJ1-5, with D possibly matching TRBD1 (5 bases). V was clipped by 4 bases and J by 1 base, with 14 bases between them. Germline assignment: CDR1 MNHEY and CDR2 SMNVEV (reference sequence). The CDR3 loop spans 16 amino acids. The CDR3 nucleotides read TGTGCCAGCAGTTCACTCAAGACAGTCAGCAATCAGCCCCAGCATTTT. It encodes CASSSLKTVSNQPQHF.

The CDR3 bases are TGTGCCAGCACAGCGGCTAGCGGGCGACAAGAGACCCAGTACTTC. Translating gives CASTAASGRQETQYF. This sequence joins TRBV6-5 and TRBJ2-5; 8 bases line up with TRBD2. J lost 2 bases, V lost 7 bases, and 9 bases had no gene match. The CDR3 has 15 residues. Germline V gene lookup returns CDR1 MNHEY and CDR2 SVGAGI.

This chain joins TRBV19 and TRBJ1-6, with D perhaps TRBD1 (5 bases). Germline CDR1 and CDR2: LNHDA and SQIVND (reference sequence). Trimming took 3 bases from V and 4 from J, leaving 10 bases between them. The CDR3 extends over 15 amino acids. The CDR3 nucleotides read TGTGCCAGTAGTATTCGGGGGGGATATAATTCACCCCTCCACTTT. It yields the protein CASSIRGGYNSPLHF.

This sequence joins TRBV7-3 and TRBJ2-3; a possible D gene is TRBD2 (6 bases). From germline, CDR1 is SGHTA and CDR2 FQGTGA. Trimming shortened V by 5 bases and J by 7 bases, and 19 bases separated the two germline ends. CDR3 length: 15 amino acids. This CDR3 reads CASSQTGLAPHTQYF. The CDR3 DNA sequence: TGTGCCAGCAGCCAAACGGGGCTAGCGCCCCATACGCAGTATTTT.

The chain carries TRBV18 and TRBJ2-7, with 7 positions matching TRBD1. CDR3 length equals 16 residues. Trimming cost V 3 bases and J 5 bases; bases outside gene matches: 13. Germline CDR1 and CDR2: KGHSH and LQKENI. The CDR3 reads CASSPSQTGRSNEQYF. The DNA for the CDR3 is TGTGCCAGCTCACCTTCGCAGACAGGGAGATCTAACGAGCAGTACTTC. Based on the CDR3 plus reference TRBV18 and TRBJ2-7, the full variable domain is NAGVMQNPRHLVRRRGQEARLRCSPMKGHSHVYWYRQLPEEGLKFMVYLQKENIIDESGMPKERFSAEFPKEGPSILRIQQVVRGDSAAYFCASSPSQTGRSNEQYFGPGTRLTVT.

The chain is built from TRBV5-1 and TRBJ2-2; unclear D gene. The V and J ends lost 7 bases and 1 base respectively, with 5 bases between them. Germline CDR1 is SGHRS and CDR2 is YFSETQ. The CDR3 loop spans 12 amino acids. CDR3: CASEQNTGELFF. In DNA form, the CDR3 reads TGCGCCAGCGAACAGAACACCGGGGAGCTGTTTTTT.